Presented here are 10 T cell receptor beta chains from one specimen sequenced in a study of post-analysis software for immune sequencing data. Study results and caveats: With TRBV5-6, TRBV5-1 and TRBV20-1 included, about five TRBV segments were more frequent in patients than in controls.

Every TCR beta cDNA library bore unique molecular identifiers. TCRdb fed the PCR reads into MiXCR, producing one record per CDR3 protein. The table includes roughly 700,000 distinct CDR3 sequences, 25% to 30% detected once. Which antigens these TCRs recognize remains unknown. What was sequenced was blood. These receptors all come from a girl aged 5-17 years with multiple sclerosis.

To note about this clonotype: A junction boundary mismatches the germline segment, possibly from a read error. V gene TRBV10-3 combines with J gene TRBJ2-1; 8 nucleotides match TRBD1. CDR3 size: 13 residues. CDR1 is ENHRY, CDR2 SYGVKD, per germline. The CDR3 sequence is CAISLDRANKQFF. The CDR3 DNA follows: TGTGCCATCAGCCTGGACAGGGCCAATAAGCAGTTCTTC.

The CDR3 DNA is TGTGCCAGCAGTGTAAGCTCTAGCGGGAGTAGGCCAGATACGCAGTATTTT. It specifies CASSVSSSGSRPDTQYF. The chain links TRBV2 to TRBJ2-3, with TRBD2 identical over 10 bases. Germline CDR1 and CDR2: SNHLY and FYNNEI. This CDR3 has 17 residues. Trimming cost V 4 bases and J 4 bases; bases outside gene matches: 11.

This clonotype turned up a few times. V is TRBV19 and J is TRBJ2-7; no clear D gene. The V gene lost 4 bases and the J gene lost 0 bases, with 13 bases spanning the gap. CDR1 and CDR2 (germline): LNHDA, SQIVND (reference sequence). This CDR3 is 15 amino acids long. The CDR3 loop reads CASSRLPTSSYEQYF. Here the CDR3 DNA reads TGTGCCAGTAGTAGACTTCCGACGAGCTCCTACGAGCAGTACTTC.

This chain links TRBV20-1 with TRBJ2-3, with 11 bases lining up with TRBD2. The CDR3 sequence is 14 residues long. From germline, CDR1 is DFQATT and CDR2 SNEGSKA (reference sequence). Trimming removed 6 bases from V and 6 bases from J; junction bases left unmatched: 8. CDR3 residues: CSANSGRGTDTQYF. CDR3 coding DNA: TGCAGTGCCAATAGCGGGAGGGGAACCGATACGCAGTATTTT.

V usage is TRBV6-5 and J usage is TRBJ1-2; TRBD1 aligns across 10 bases. The ends lost 10 bases at V and 4 bases at J; junction bases unmatched: 12. CDR1 MNHEY and CDR2 SVGAGI come from the germline V gene. This CDR3 is built from 15 residues. The CDR3, as DNA: TGTGCCAACAGCCCAGACAGGGGGCGAATCTATGGCTACACCTTC. It codes for CANSPDRGRIYGYTF.

This chain links TRBV29-1 with TRBJ1-5; no clear D gene. The germline CDR1 and CDR2 sequences are SQVTM and ANQGSEA. This CDR3 has 13 amino acids. V gave up 5 bases and J gave up 3 bases, with 11 bases separating them. In DNA, the CDR3 is TGCAGCGTTACAAACGGCTACAATCAGCCCCAGCATTTT. It encodes CSVTNGYNQPQHF.

A word on this clonotype: The conserved phenylalanine or tryptophan is not found at the CDR3 terminus, so this likely reflects a read error. The J gene is TRBJ1-5, the V gene TRBV4-3; D remains unclear. Between the trimmed V and J ends, which lost 1 base and 0 bases, there was a span of 4 bases. The CDR3 length is 14 residues. Germline V CDR1 and CDR2: LGHNA, YSLEER. The CDR3 region has the DNA TGCGCCAGCAGCCAAGCACATAGCAATCAGCCCCAGCATTCT. Protein: CASSQAHSNQPQHS.

This clonotype has a count of ten or more. The rearrangement joins TRBV29-1 to TRBJ2-3; D is undetermined. V was cut by 0 bases and J by 7 bases, with 5 bases left in between. CDR1 is SQVTM, CDR2 ANQGSEA, per germline. The CDR3 is 11 amino acids. For the CDR3, the DNA is TGCAGCGTTGAAGATATGAATACGCAGTATTTT. Translation: CSVEDMNTQYF.

The chain combines TRBV6-6 with TRBJ1-6, with a tentative D call TRBD1 (6 bases). Trimming pared 0 bases from V and 2 bases from J, leaving 8 bases between. From germline, CDR1 is MNHNY and CDR2 SVGAGI (reference sequence). The CDR3 extends over 16 amino acids. As DNA, the CDR3 is TGTGCCAGCAGTTACTCGCAGGGGACCTATAATTCACCCCTCCACTTT. It is translated as CASSYSQGTYNSPLHF.

The CDR3 loop reads CSVGGGTSGGASYNEQYF. The CDR3 DNA sequence: TGCAGCGTTGGTGGTGGGACTAGCGGGGGGGCATCCTACAATGAGCAGTACTTC. V gene TRBV29-1 combines with J gene TRBJ2-1; 16 bases fit TRBD2. Matching the DNA end better, TRBJ2-7 makes the J call doubtful. Germline assignment: CDR1 SQVTM and CDR2 ANQGSEA. The CDR3 extends over 18 amino acids.